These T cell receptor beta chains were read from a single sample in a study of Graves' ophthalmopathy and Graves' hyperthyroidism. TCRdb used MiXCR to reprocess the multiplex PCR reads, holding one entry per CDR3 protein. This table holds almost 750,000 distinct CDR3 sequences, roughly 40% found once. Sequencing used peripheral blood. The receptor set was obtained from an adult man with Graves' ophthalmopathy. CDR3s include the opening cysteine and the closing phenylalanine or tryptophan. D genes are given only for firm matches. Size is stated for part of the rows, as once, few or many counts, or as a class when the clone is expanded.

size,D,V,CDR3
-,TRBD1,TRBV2,CASSSAGTGEGNTEAFF
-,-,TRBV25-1,CASSLTRDTANTGELFF
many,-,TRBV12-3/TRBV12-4,CASRPGGEIYGYTF
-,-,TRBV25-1,CASSSTGRGQPQHF
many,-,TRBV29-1,CSVEPQDGSAFRTQYF
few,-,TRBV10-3,CAISSGNGELFF
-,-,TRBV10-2,CATYGGGYGYTF
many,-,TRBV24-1,CATSEDRVNQPQHF
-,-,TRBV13,CASSLVSTALNSPLHF
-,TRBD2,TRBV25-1,CASSEYPSGGSYNEQFF
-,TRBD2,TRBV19,CASSIARTSGGYEQYF
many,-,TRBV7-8,CASSLAGRAYGYTF
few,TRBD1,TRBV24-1,CASSSYGTDQPQHF
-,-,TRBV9,CASSAPDGYEQYF
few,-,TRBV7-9,CASSKRTEGYEQYF
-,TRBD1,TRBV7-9,CAGSRDRDEKLFF
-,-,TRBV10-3,CASSYAVGSYEQYF
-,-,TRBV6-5,CAIRPGDLTYEQYF
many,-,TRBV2,CASSEDHIATNEKLFF
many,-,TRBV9,CASSPLGGETQYF
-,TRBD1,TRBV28,CASRKPGQGFGNTIYF
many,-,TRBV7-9,CASSLTADYGYTF
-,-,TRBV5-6,CASSHGLGELFF
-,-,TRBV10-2,CASSETGINQPQHF
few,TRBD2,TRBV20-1,CSASSSGAHEQYF
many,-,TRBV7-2,CASSLEGRVNTEAFF
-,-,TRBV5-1,CASSRPKGANVLTF